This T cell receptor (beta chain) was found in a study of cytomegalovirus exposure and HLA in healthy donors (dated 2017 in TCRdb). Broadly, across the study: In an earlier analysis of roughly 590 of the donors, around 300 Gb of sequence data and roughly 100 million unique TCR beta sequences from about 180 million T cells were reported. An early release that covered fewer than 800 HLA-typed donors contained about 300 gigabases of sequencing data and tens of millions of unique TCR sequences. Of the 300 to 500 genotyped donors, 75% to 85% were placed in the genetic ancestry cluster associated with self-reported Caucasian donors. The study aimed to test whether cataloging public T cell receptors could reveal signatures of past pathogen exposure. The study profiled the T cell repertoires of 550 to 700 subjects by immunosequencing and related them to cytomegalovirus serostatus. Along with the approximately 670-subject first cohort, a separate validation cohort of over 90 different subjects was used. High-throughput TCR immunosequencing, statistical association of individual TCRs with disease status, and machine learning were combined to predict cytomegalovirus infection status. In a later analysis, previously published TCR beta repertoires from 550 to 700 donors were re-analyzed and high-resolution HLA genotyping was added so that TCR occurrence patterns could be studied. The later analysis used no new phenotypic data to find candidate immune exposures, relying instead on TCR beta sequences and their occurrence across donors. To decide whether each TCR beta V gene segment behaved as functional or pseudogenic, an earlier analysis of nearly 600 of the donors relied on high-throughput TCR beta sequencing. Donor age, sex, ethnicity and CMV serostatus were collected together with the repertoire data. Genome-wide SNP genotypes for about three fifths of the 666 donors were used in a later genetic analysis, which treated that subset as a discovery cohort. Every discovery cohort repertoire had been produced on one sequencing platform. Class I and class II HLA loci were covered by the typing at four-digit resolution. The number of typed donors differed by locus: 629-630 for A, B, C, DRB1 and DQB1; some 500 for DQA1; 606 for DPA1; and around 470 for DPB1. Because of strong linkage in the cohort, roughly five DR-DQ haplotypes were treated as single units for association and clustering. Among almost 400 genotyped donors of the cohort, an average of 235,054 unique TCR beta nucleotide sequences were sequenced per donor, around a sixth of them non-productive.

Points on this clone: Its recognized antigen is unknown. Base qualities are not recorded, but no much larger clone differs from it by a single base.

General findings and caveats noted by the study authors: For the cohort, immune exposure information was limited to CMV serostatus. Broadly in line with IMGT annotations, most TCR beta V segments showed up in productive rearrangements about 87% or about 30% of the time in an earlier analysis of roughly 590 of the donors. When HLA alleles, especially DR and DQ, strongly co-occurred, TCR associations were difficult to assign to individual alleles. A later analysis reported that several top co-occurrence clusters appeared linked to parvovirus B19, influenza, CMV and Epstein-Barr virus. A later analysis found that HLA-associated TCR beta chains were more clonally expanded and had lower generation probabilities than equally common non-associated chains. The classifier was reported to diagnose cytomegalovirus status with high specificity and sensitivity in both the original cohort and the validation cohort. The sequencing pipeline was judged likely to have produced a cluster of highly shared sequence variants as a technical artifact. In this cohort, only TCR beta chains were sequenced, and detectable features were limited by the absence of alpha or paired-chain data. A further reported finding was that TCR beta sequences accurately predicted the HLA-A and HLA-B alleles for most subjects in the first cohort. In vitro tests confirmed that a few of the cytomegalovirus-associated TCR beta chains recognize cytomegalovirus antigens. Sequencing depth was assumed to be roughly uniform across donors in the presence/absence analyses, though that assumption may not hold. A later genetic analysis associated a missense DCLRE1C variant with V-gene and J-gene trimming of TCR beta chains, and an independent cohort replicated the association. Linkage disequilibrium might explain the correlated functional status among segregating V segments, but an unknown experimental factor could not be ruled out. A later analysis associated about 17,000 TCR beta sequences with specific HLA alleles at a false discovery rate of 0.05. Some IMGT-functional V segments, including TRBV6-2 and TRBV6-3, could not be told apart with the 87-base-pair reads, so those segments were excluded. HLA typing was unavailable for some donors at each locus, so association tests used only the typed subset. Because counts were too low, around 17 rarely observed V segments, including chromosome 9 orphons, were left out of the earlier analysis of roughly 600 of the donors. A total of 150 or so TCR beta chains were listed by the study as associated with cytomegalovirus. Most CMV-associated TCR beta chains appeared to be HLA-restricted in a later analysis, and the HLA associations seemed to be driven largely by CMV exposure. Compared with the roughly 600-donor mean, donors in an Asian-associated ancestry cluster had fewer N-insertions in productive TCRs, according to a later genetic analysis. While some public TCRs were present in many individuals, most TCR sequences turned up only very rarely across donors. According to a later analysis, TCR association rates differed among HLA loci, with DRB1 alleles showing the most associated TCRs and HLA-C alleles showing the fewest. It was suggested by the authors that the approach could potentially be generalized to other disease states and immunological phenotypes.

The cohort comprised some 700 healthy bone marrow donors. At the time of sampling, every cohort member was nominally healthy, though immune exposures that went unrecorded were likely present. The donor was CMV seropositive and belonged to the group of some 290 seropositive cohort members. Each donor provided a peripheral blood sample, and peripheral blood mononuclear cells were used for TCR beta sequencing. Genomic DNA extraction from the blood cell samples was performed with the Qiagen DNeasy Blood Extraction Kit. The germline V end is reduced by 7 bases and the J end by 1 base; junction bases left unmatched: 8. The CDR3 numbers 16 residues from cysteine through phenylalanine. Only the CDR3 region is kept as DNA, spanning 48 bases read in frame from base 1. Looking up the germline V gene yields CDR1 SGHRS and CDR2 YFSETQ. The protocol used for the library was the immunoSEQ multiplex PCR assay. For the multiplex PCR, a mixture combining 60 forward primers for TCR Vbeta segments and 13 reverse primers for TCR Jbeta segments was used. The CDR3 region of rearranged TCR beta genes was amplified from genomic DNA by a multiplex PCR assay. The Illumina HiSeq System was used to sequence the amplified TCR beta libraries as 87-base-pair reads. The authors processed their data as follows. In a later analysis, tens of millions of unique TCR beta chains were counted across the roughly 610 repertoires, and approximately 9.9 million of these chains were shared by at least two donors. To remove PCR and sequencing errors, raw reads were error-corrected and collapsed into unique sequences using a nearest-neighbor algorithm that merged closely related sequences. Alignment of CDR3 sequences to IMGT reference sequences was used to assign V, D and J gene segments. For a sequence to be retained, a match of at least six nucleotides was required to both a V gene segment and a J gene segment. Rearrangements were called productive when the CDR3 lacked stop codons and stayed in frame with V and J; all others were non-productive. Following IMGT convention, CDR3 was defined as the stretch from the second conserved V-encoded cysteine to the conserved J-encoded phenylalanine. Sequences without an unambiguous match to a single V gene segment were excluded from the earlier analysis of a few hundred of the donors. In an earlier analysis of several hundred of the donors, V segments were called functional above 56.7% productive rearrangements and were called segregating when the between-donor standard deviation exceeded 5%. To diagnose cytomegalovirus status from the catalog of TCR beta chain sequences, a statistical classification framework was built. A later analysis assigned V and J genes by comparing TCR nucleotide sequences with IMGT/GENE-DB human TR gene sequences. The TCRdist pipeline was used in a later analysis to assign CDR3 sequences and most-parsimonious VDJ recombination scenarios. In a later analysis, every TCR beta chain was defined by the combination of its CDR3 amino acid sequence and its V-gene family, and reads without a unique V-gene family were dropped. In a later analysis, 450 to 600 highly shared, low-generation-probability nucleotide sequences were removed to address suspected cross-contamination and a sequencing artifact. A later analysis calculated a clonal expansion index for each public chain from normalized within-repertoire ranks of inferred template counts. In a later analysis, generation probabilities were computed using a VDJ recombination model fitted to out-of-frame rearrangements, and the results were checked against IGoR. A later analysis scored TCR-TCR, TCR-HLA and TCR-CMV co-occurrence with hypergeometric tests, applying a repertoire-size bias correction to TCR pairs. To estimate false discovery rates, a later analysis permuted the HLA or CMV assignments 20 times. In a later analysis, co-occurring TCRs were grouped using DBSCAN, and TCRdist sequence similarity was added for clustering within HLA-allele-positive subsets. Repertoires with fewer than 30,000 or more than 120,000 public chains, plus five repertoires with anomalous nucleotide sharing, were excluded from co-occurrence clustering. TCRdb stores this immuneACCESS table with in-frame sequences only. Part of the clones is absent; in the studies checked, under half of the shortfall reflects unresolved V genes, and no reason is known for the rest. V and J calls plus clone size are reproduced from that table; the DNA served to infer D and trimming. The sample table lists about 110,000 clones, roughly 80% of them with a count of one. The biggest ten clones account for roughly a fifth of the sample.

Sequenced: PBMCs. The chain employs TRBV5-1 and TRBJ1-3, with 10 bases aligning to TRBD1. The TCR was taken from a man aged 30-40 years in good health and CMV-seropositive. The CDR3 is CASGPTGGSSGNTIYF. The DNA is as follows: TGCGCCAGCGGCCCGACAGGGGGCTCGTCTGGAAACACCATATATTTT.